A selection of T cell receptor beta chains follows, all from one sample in a study of regulatory T cells in long-lasting Graves disease. TCRdb ran MiXCR on the multiplex PCR reads and lists one entry per CDR3 protein. The table has approximately 560,000 distinct CDR3 sequences, 15% to 20% seen once. The same data also contributed to another study, on T cells in Graves' hyperthyroidism and ophthalmopathy.

The sample was peripheral blood mononuclear cells (PBMCs), taken at new diagnosis, from a patient treated with antithyroid drugs. These receptors were taken from a man in his late teens or twenties with Graves disease. The CDR3 runs from the conserved cysteine through the conserved F or W. A D gene is named only where the DNA matches it firmly. Only part of the rows carry a size: once, few, many, or a class if the clone is expanded.

DNA: TGTGCCAGCAGCTCACGGACTAGCGGGACTACCGGGGAGCTGTTTTTT
CDR3: CASSSRTSGTTGELFF
V: TRBV9
J: TRBJ2-2
size: few
D: TRBD2

DNA: TGTGCCAGCAGCTCCTATTTCGGGGAGGAGGGGGAGCTGTTTTTT
CDR3: CASSSYFGEEGELFF
V: TRBV7-6
J: TRBJ2-2
size: many
D: -

DNA: TGTGCCAGCAGTTATATTCCCGAGGCCTCCTACGAGCAGTACTTC
CDR3: CASSYIPEASYEQYF
V: TRBV6-2/TRBV6-3
J: TRBJ2-7
size: -
D: -

DNA: TGTGCCAGCAGTTTAATTGGTGAGGGGTCCAAAAACATTCAGTACTTC
CDR3: CASSLIGEGSKNIQYF
V: TRBV28
J: TRBJ2-4
size: many
D: -

DNA: TGTGCCAGCAGCATCTCCGGGACAGCAGCCTACGAGCAGTACTTC
CDR3: CASSISGTAAYEQYF
V: TRBV7-8
J: TRBJ2-7
size: -
D: TRBD1

DNA: TGTGCCAGCAGTTTATATGGAGGGTCGGGCACCGGGGAGCTGTTTTTT
CDR3: CASSLYGGSGTGELFF
V: TRBV28
J: TRBJ2-2
size: -
D: -

DNA: TGTGCCAGCAGCTTACTCGCGGGAGACTACAATGAGCAGTTCTTC
CDR3: CASSLLAGDYNEQFF
V: TRBV7-9
J: TRBJ2-1
size: few
D: TRBD2

DNA: TGCGCCAGCAGAATCAGGGGCGGTAGCGAGCAGTACTTC
CDR3: CASRIRGGSEQYF
V: TRBV10-2
J: TRBJ2-7
size: -
D: -

DNA: TGTGCCAGCAGCTCCCTCAGCCTCCTAGGACAGCACACCGGGGAGCTGTTTTTT
CDR3: CASSSLSLLGQHTGELFF
V: TRBV11-2
J: TRBJ2-2
size: -
D: -

DNA: TGCAGCGTCCCTCTGGGGGTGTACCGAGGCACTGAAGCTTTCTTT
CDR3: CSVPLGVYRGTEAFF
V: TRBV29-1
J: TRBJ1-1
size: -
D: -

DNA: TGCAGTGCTTCCCCGAATGAGACCCAGTACTTC
CDR3: CSASPNETQYF
V: TRBV20-1
J: TRBJ2-5
size: -
D: -

DNA: TGTGCCAGCAGTCAAGATCGCGGACAGGGGGCTTTTACTGAAGCTTTCTTT
CDR3: CASSQDRGQGAFTEAFF
V: TRBV14
J: TRBJ1-1
size: -
D: TRBD1

DNA: TGTGCCTGGACCCCCCTCATCCCGGCCAGGTTAATAGGCGACACTGAAGCTTTCTTT
CDR3: CAWTPLIPARLIGDTEAFF
V: TRBV30
J: TRBJ1-1
size: -
D: -

DNA: TGTGCCAGCAGCCCCAGGGACAGCTCCTACGAGCAGTACTTC
CDR3: CASSPRDSSYEQYF
V: TRBV12-3/TRBV12-4
J: TRBJ2-7
size: many
D: TRBD1

DNA: TGTGCCAGCACCAAAGGGACTAGCGGATACACAGATACGCAGTATTTT
CDR3: CASTKGTSGYTDTQYF
V: TRBV9
J: TRBJ2-3
size: -
D: TRBD2

DNA: TGTGCCAGCAGAATAGAGGGACACCGAGGGGCGAACGAGCAGTACTTC
CDR3: CASRIEGHRGANEQYF
V: TRBV28
J: TRBJ2-7
size: many
D: -

DNA: TGCGCCAGCAGCTTGGCCGGGACATCGAACTATGGCTACACCTTC
CDR3: CASSLAGTSNYGYTF
V: TRBV5-1
J: TRBJ1-2
size: -
D: -

DNA: TGCAGTGCTAGGGGCAGTGCTGCAACTAATGAAAAACTGTTTTTT
CDR3: CSARGSAATNEKLFF
V: TRBV20-1
J: TRBJ1-4
size: few
D: -

DNA: TGCGCCAGCAGCCCCTCCGGACTAGCGTTTTCCCCCTACTTC
CDR3: CASSPSGLAFSPYF
V: TRBV5-1
J: TRBJ2-7
size: few
D: TRBD2

DNA: TGTGCCAGCAGTAAGACGGAAAGTTCCTACAATGAGCAGTTCTTC
CDR3: CASSKTESSYNEQFF
V: TRBV28
J: TRBJ2-1
size: many
D: -

DNA: TGTGCCACCAGCAGCGGGGTGGGCACTGAAGCTTTCTTT
CDR3: CATSSGVGTEAFF
V: TRBV15
J: TRBJ1-1
size: -
D: -

DNA: TGTGCCTGGAGTCCCCTACGGACTAGCGGGGGACGAACCCAAGAGACCCAGTACTTC
CDR3: CAWSPLRTSGGRTQETQYF
V: TRBV30
J: TRBJ2-5
size: many
D: TRBD2

DNA: TGTGCCAGCAACCCCGCTCACAGGGGGGGGACTGAAGCTTTCTTT
CDR3: CASNPAHRGGTEAFF
V: TRBV6-1
J: TRBJ1-1
size: -
D: TRBD1

DNA: TGTGCCAGCAGTTACTCGGGGACAGGGAGGCACACCGGGGAGCTGTTTTTT
CDR3: CASSYSGTGRHTGELFF
V: TRBV6-2/TRBV6-3
J: TRBJ2-2
size: few
D: TRBD1

DNA: TGTGCCTCAGGCGGGGCCGGGGAGCCCCAGCATTTT
CDR3: CASGGAGEPQHF
V: TRBV3-1
J: TRBJ1-5
size: -
D: -

DNA: TGTGCCAGCAATTCGGGACCTAGCACAGATACGCAGTATTTT
CDR3: CASNSGPSTDTQYF
V: TRBV9
J: TRBJ2-3
size: -
D: -

DNA: TGTGCCAGCAGCTTAGAGCCGGGACAGATCTCGGGAGAGTTCTTC
CDR3: CASSLEPGQISGEFF
V: TRBV11-2
J: TRBJ2-1
size: -
D: -

DNA: TGCGCCAGCAGCTTCAGGGGCCCTAACTATGGCTACACCTTC
CDR3: CASSFRGPNYGYTF
V: TRBV5-1
J: TRBJ1-2
size: -
D: -

DNA: TGTGCCAGCAGCCCCACAGGGATCGCCTACGAGCAGTACTTC
CDR3: CASSPTGIAYEQYF
V: TRBV7-9
J: TRBJ2-7
size: many
D: -

DNA: TGTGCCTGGCAGGGACAGGGCGGTTCACCCCTCCACTTT
CDR3: CAWQGQGGSPLHF
V: TRBV30
J: TRBJ1-6
size: -
D: TRBD1

DNA: TGTGCCAGCAGTTACGTCGGGGCGGGGGAAAAACTGTTTTTT
CDR3: CASSYVGAGEKLFF
V: TRBV6-9
J: TRBJ1-4
size: -
D: -

DNA: TGTGCCAGCAGTTTTATTTTTAGGGGCAATGAGCAGTTCTTC
CDR3: CASSFIFRGNEQFF
V: TRBV28
J: TRBJ2-1
size: many
D: -

DNA: TGTGCCAGTCGCTATGGGGCCAACGTCCTGACTTTC
CDR3: CASRYGANVLTF
V: TRBV19
J: TRBJ2-6
size: -
D: -

DNA: TGTGCCAGCAGTCGCGGGGCCAGCAATCAGCCCCAGCATTTT
CDR3: CASSRGASNQPQHF
V: TRBV2
J: TRBJ1-5
size: -
D: -

DNA: TGTGCCAGCTCCGCGGACGGATCCTACGAGCAGTACTTC
CDR3: CASSADGSYEQYF
V: TRBV18
J: TRBJ2-7
size: -
D: -

DNA: TGTGCCTGGAGTCCTAATTCCGGGTATGAGCAGTACTTC
CDR3: CAWSPNSGYEQYF
V: TRBV30
J: TRBJ2-7
size: -
D: -

DNA: TGTGCCTGTCCTGAGGGCCCGCAGGGTGCTGAAGCTTTCTTT
CDR3: CACPEGPQGAEAFF
V: TRBV30
J: TRBJ1-1
size: many
D: -

DNA: TGTGCCAGCAGCCAATCCTTACTAGCGGGAGGGCCAAGAGAGCAGTTCTTC
CDR3: CASSQSLLAGGPREQFF
V: TRBV6-2/TRBV6-3
J: TRBJ2-1
size: -
D: TRBD2

DNA: TGCAGTGCTAGCGACCCGGACAGGGCCGACAATGAGCAGTTCTTC
CDR3: CSASDPDRADNEQFF
V: TRBV20-1
J: TRBJ2-1
size: few
D: TRBD1

DNA: TGTGCCAGCACCTCAACGGTGGATACGCAGTATTTT
CDR3: CASTSTVDTQYF
V: TRBV27
J: TRBJ2-3
size: -
D: -

DNA: TGTGCCAGCAGCTTACTCGGGGCAAATACCTACGAGCAGTACTTC
CDR3: CASSLLGANTYEQYF
V: TRBV13
J: TRBJ2-7
size: -
D: -

DNA: TGTGCCAGCAGCTTCACGGACACTGAAGCTTTCTTT
CDR3: CASSFTDTEAFF
V: TRBV5-6
J: TRBJ1-1
size: many
D: -

DNA: TGTGCCTGGAGTCCAGGGGGCATCAGTTCACCCCTCCACTTT
CDR3: CAWSPGGISSPLHF
V: TRBV30
J: TRBJ1-6
size: -
D: TRBD1

DNA: TGTGCCAGCAGCTCTCGGGGGGGGGAAACCGGGCCCAACACCTACGAGCAGTACTTC
CDR3: CASSSRGGETGPNTYEQYF
V: TRBV7-2
J: TRBJ2-7
size: many
D: TRBD2

DNA: TGCAGTGCAGAGGGGGGGCCCGGGGATGAGCAGTTCTTC
CDR3: CSAEGGPGDEQFF
V: TRBV20-1
J: TRBJ2-1
size: -
D: -

DNA: TGTGCCAGCAGCTTAGATGGACAGGGAGCGTACTTC
CDR3: CASSLDGQGAYF
V: TRBV11-2
J: TRBJ2-4
size: many
D: TRBD1

DNA: TGTGCCAGCAGGTATTTCGCGGGGCCTAACACCGGGGAGCTGTTTTTT
CDR3: CASRYFAGPNTGELFF
V: TRBV6-2/TRBV6-3
J: TRBJ2-2
size: once
D: -

DNA: TGTGCCAGCTCCGAAGGGCTACGCAGTTACAATGAGCAGTTCTTC
CDR3: CASSEGLRSYNEQFF
V: TRBV13
J: TRBJ2-1
size: few
D: -

DNA: TGTGCCAGCAGTGAGAGCCGGGGACCCACCGGGGAGCTGTTTTTT
CDR3: CASSESRGPTGELFF
V: TRBV2
J: TRBJ2-2
size: -
D: -

DNA: TGTGCCAGCAGCTTAGCGCTAGCGGGAGGCAACACAGATGCGCAGTATTTT
CDR3: CASSLALAGGNTDAQYF
V: TRBV13
J: TRBJ2-3
size: -
D: TRBD2

DNA: TGCAGTGCTATCCCTGGGGAGACAGGACGCTACGAGCAATACTTC
CDR3: CSAIPGETGRYEQYF
V: TRBV20-1
J: TRBJ2-7
size: -
D: -

DNA: TGCAGTGCTTTTGAGCGGAGCGCGTCCTACGAGCAGTACTTC
CDR3: CSAFERSASYEQYF
V: TRBV20-1
J: TRBJ2-7
size: -
D: -

DNA: TGTGCCAGCAGCCCCCAGGGGGTACGGACTGAAGCTTTCTTT
CDR3: CASSPQGVRTEAFF
V: TRBV28
J: TRBJ1-1
size: -
D: TRBD1

DNA: TGTGCCAGCTCCGAAACTCCTTTTTCCCCCTACAATGAGCAGTTCTTC
CDR3: CASSETPFSPYNEQFF
V: TRBV6-1
J: TRBJ2-1
size: -
D: -

DNA: TGTGCCAGCATTCTGGACAGGGGGCATTTCAATGAGCAGTTCTTC
CDR3: CASILDRGHFNEQFF
V: TRBV12-3/TRBV12-4
J: TRBJ2-1
size: few
D: TRBD1

DNA: TGTGCCAGCAGTTTCACTAGGGGGGGGCATGGCAATCAGCCCCAGCATTTT
CDR3: CASSFTRGGHGNQPQHF
V: TRBV27
J: TRBJ1-5
size: many
D: -

DNA: TGTGCCATCAGTGAGTCAGGACTAGCATCCAACAATGAGCAGTTCTTC
CDR3: CAISESGLASNNEQFF
V: TRBV10-3
J: TRBJ2-1
size: few
D: TRBD2

DNA: TGTGCCAGCAGCTTGGGAGTCGGGATGAACTACGAGCAGTACTTC
CDR3: CASSLGVGMNYEQYF
V: TRBV5-6
J: TRBJ2-7
size: many
D: -